This T cell receptor beta chain was sequenced in a study of blood T cell repertoires in COVID-19. Whole-study context: COVID-19 samples from acute and convalescent phases originated in the United States, Italy and Spain. The analysed material was cDNA or gDNA that came from T cells, B-cell-depleted T cells, or PBMCs.

The ends lost 7 bases at V and 15 bases at J; junction bases unmatched: 30. Germline CDR1 is SNHLY and CDR2 is FYNNEI. The CDR3 totals 19 residues. In the original processing: The assay estimated nucleated cells by amplifying reference gene primers. Sequencing was performed with immunoSEQ multiplex PCR; in TCRdb, only in-frame clones are kept and a portion is missing. V, J and clone size reflect that table, while D and trimming were determined from the DNA. The sample lists about 52,000 clones, about 80% seen once, with 6.9% in the top ten. The sample consisted of peripheral blood. The clonotype originates from a man between 65 and 80 years old with active COVID-19. This chain connects TRBV2 to TRBJ1-6; TRBD1 aligns across 7 bases. The CDR3 region has the DNA TGTGCCAGCAAGAGGGAGAGGGCCAGACAGGGTCGACCTAGTATTCGCCTCCACTTT. This codes for CASKRERARQGRPSIRLHF.